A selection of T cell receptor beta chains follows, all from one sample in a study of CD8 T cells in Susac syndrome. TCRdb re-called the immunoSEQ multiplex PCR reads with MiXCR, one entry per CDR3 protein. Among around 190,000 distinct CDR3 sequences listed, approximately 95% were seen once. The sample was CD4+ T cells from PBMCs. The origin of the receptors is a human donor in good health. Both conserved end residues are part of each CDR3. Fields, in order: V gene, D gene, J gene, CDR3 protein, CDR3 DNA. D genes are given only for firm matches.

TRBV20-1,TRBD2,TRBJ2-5,CSASGLAGEETQYF,TGCAGTGCTTCGGGACTAGCGGGGGAAGAGACCCAGTACTTC
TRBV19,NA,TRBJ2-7,CASSIDSGTYEQYF,TGTGCCAGTAGTATAGATTCGGGTACCTACGAGCAGTACTTC
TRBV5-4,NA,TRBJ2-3,CASSPRGDTQYF,TGTGCCAGCAGCCCGAGAGGCGATACGCAGTATTTT
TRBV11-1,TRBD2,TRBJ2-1,CASSPRTSGGRRANEQFF,TGTGCCAGCAGCCCACGGACTAGCGGGGGGCGTCGGGCCAATGAGCAGTTCTTC
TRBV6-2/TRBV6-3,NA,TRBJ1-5,CASSFRGLGQPQHF,TGTGCCAGCAGTTTTCGGGGTTTGGGTCAGCCCCAGCATTTT
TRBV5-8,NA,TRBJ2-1,CASSLVYQGNEQFF,TGTGCCAGCAGCTTGGTCTACCAGGGCAATGAGCAGTTCTTC
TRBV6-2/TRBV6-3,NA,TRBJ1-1,CASSYLGGNTEAFF,TGTGCCAGCAGTTACCTGGGAGGGAACACTGAAGCTTTCTTT
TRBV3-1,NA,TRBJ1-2,CASSQEQNIYGYTF,TGTGCCAGCAGCCAAGAGCAGAACATATATGGCTACACCTTC
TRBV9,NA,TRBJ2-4,CASSVTGYANIQYF,TGTGCCAGCAGCGTAACAGGGTATGCTAACATTCAGTACTTC
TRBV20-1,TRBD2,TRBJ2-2,CSANGPTIAGGPYGELFF,TGCAGTGCTAACGGCCCTACTATAGCGGGGGGGCCTTACGGGGAGCTGTTTTTT
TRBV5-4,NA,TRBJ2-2,CASSLLGKNTGELFF,TGTGCCAGCAGCTTGTTAGGGAAAAACACCGGGGAGCTGTTTTTT
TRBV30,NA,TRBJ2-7,CAWSPGDEQYF,TGTGCCTGGAGCCCAGGGGACGAGCAGTACTTC
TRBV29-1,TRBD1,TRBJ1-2,CSAGTVPSYGYTF,TGCAGCGCAGGGACAGTACCCTCTTATGGCTACACCTTC
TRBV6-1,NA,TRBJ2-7,CASVGRAQREQYF,TGTGCCAGCGTAGGGCGGGCCCAAAGGGAGCAGTACTTC
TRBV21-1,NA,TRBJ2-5,CASRGQKETQYF,TGTGCCAGCAGGGGACAGAAAGAGACCCAGTACTTC
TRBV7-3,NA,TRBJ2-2,CASSLGQTPGELFF,TGTGCCAGCAGCTTAGGACAGACGCCCGGGGAGCTGTTTTTT
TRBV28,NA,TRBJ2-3,CASSPLSGTAYF,TGTGCCAGCAGTCCCCTTAGCGGTACTGCGTATTTT
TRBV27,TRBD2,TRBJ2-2,CASQTSGGWTGELFF,TGTGCCAGCCAAACTAGCGGGGGATGGACCGGGGAGCTGTTTTTT
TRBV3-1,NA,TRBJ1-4,CASSPAKGEKLFF,TGTGCCAGCAGCCCTGCCAAGGGGGAAAAACTGTTTTTT
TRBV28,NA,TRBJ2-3,CASSPDILSTDTQYF,TGTGCCAGCAGTCCGGACATCCTTAGCACAGATACGCAGTATTTT
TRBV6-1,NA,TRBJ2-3,CASSPRRGWNTDTQYF,TGTGCCAGCAGCCCCAGGCGGGGTTGGAACACAGATACGCAGTATTTT
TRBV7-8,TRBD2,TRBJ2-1,CASSSRTSVLYNEQFF,TGTGCCAGCAGCTCCCGGACTAGCGTGTTATACAATGAGCAGTTCTTC
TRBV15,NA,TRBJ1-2,CATSRTGGNYGYTF,TGTGCCACCAGCAGAACCGGGGGCAACTATGGCTACACCTTC
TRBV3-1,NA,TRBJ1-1,CASSQEIKNTEAFF,TGTGCCAGCAGCCAAGAAATCAAGAACACTGAAGCTTTCTTT
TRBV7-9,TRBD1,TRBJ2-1,CASSLAGGLRGSEQFF,TGTGCCAGCAGCTTAGCAGGGGGCCTCCGAGGATCTGAGCAGTTCTTC
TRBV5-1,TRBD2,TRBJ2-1,CASSLEASGKYNEQFF,TGCGCCAGCAGCTTGGAGGCTAGCGGGAAGTACAATGAGCAGTTCTTC
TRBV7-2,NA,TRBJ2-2,CASSPTRNGELFF,TGTGCCAGCAGCCCGACCCGCAACGGGGAGCTGTTTTTT
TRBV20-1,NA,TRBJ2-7,CSASKSEQYF,TGCAGTGCTAGTAAGTCGGAGCAGTACTTC
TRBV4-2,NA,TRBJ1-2,CASSQVGGDYGYTF,TGTGCCAGCAGCCAAGTCGGGGGGGACTATGGCTACACCTTC
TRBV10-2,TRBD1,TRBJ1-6,CASSESTGGTSPLHF,TGCGCCAGCAGTGAGTCAACAGGGGGTACTTCACCCCTCCACTTT
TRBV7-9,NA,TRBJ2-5,CASSIKGGETQYF,TGTGCCAGCAGCATCAAGGGGGGAGAGACCCAGTACTTC
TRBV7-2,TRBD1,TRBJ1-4,CASRLQGVGEKLFF,TGTGCCAGCAGGTTGCAGGGGGTGGGGGAAAAACTGTTTTTT
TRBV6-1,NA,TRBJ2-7,CASSSRWDTYEQYF,TGTGCCAGCAGCTCTCGATGGGACACCTACGAGCAGTACTTC
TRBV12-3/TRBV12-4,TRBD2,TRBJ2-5,CASSLEVAGAIETQYF,TGTGCCAGCAGTTTAGAGGTAGCGGGGGCCATAGAGACCCAGTACTTC
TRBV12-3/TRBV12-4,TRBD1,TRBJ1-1,CASSRDRAKAFF,TGTGCCAGCAGTCGGGACAGGGCAAAAGCTTTCTTT
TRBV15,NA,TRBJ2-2,CATSSPTVKNTGELFF,TGTGCCACCAGCAGCCCAACAGTTAAGAACACCGGGGAGCTGTTTTTT
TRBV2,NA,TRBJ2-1,CASSEFSGRGISSYNEQFF,TGTGCCAGCAGTGAATTTTCAGGTCGGGGGATCAGCTCCTACAATGAGCAGTTCTTC
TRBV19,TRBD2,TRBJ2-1,CASKGLAAYNEQFF,TGTGCCAGTAAAGGCCTAGCGGCCTACAATGAGCAGTTCTTC
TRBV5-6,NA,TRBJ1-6,CASSPSGRLRSPLHF,TGTGCCAGCAGCCCCTCGGGACGTCTGAGGTCACCCCTCCACTTT
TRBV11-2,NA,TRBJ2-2,CASSPRVATGELFF,TGTGCCAGCAGCCCCAGGGTAGCCACCGGGGAGCTGTTTTTT
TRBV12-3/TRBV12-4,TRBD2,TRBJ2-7,CASRTGGEGSYEQYF,TGTGCCAGCAGGACGGGAGGGGAGGGATCCTACGAGCAGTACTTC